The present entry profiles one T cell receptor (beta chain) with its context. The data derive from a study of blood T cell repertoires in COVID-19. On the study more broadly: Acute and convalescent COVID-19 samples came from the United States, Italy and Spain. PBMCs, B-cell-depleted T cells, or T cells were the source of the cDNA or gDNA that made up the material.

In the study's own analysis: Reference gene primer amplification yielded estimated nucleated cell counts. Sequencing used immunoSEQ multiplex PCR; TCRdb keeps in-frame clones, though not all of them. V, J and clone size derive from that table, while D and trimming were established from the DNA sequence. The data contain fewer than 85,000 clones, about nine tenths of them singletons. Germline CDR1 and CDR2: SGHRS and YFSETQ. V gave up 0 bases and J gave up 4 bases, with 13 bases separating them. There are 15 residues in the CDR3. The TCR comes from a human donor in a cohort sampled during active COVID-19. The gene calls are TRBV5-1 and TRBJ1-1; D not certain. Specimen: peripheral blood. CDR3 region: CASSLVELASTEAFF. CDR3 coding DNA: TGCGCCAGCAGCTTGGTTGAGCTCGCAAGCACTGAAGCTTTCTTT. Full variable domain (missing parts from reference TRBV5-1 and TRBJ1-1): KAGVTQTPRYLIKTRGQQVTLSCSPISGHRSVSWYQQTPGQGLQFLFEYFSETQRNKGNFPGRFSGRQFSNSRSEMNVSTLELGDSALYLCASSLVELASTEAFFGQGTRLTVV.